This T cell receptor (beta chain) was recovered during a study of HIV-infected children after antiretroviral therapy interruption. Across the whole study: Children were on planned treatment interruption or continuous treatment. Continuous-treatment samples came from weeks 0, 48 and 150. Weeks 0, 12, interruption end (24 or 48), and about 3 years post-study gave interruption-arm samples.

Noted treatment: PENTA 11 planned treatment interruption arm or continuous ART arm. This clonotype came up many times. A 3' RACE protocol on RNA, with unique molecular identifiers, produced the TCR library. TCRdb re-analysed the 3' RACE reads in MiXCR, keeping a single row per CDR3 protein. This table holds 40,000 to 50,000 distinct CDR3 sequences, more than 3.5% found once. The sample was CD45RA+ CD4+ T cells from PBMCs, pooled from several time points, taken from a donor given antiretroviral therapy, either interrupted or continuous. Documented subset: naive CD4+ CD45RA+ CD45RO- T cells. The source of this sequence is a pool of human donors with HIV.

This CDR3 is CASSSPRQGDASPLHF. The CDR3 nucleotides read TGTGCCAGCAGCTCCCCCCGACAGGGTGACGCTTCACCCCTCCACTTT. The chain recombines TRBV7-1 with TRBJ1-6, with TRBD1 identical over 7 bases. TRBV7-1 is labeled an ORF, and its function is uncertain. Trimming took 3 bases from V and 9 from J; bases not matched to a gene: 11. The CDR3 contains 16 residues.